The subject of this entry is one TCR beta chain. Other DNA sequences in the sample encode the same CDR3. Repertoires were generated with immunoSEQ multiplex PCR, while TCRdb's copy carries only in-frame clones and drops some. The table records 350,000 to 500,000 clones, about 90% of them present only once. The sample belongs to a study of Ad26.COV2.S vaccination and SARS-CoV-2 variants. As for the study in general: Into the muscle, Ad26.COV2.S was dosed once or twice, 56 days apart.

Treatment of the sample: 15 to 20 received Ad26.COV2.S at low or high dose, single or two shots; roughly five received placebo; per-sample allocation not given. Vaccine and placebo recipients were sampled on day 63 after the first injection. This clonotype originated in a person aged 18-60 years who received the Ad26.COV2.S COVID-19 vaccine or a placebo. The sequenced sample was peripheral blood, obtained in a trial of Ad26.COV2.S vaccine versus placebo.

CDR3 nucleotides: TGTGCCAGCAGCCCCCCAGGCACAGATACGCAGTATTTT. This encodes CASSPPGTDTQYF. The chain carries TRBV7-3 and TRBJ2-3, with unresolved D. The CDR3 loop spans 13 amino acids. The V and J ends lost 5 bases and 1 base respectively, with 7 bases between them. Germline lookup yields CDR1 SGHTA and CDR2 FQGTGA.